Presented here are 10 T cell receptor beta chains from one specimen sequenced in a study of blood T cells in healthy people across ages. A second PCR, run for roughly 6 to 11 cycles, used a sample-barcoded 5' primer plus a J-beta primer mix. TCRdb analysed the 5' RACE reads with MiXCR anew, one entry per CDR3 protein. This sample has about 830,000 distinct CDR3 sequences, with 55% to 70% found just once. Source material: blood. Receptors were obtained from a man aged 25-40 years in good health.

J is TRBJ2-6 and V is TRBV20-1, with a possible D match to TRBD2 (6 bases). From germline, CDR1 is DFQATT and CDR2 SNEGSKA (reference sequence). Trimming stripped 6 bases from V and 2 bases from J, with 11 bases between. The CDR3 has 14 amino acids. CDR3 DNA sequence: TGCAGTGCCATCTTAGCGGCTGGGGCCAACGTCCTGACTTTC. This gives the protein CSAILAAGANVLTF.

V is TRBV28 and J is TRBJ2-7; TRBD1 is a possible D gene (6 bases). CDR1 and CDR2 (germline): MDHEN, SYDVKM. The ends were cut back, 5 bases at V and 6 bases at J, with 14 bases in the middle. This CDR3 is built from 13 residues. The CDR3 bases are TGTGCCAGCAGTCTCATAGACAGGACCGAGCAGTACTTC. Amino acids: CASSLIDRTEQYF.

This clonotype appeared a few times. A junction end diverges from the germline sequence, so it may reflect a read error. This sequence joins TRBV7-7 and TRBJ2-3; no firm D call. Germline-derived CDR1 and CDR2 are SSHAT and FNYEAQ (reference sequence). The CDR3 is 14 amino acids. CDR3 nucleotide sequence: TGTGCTAGCAGCTTAGCTTACGGCACAGATACGCAGTATTTT. Translation gives CASSLAYGTDTQYF.

This sequence joins TRBV20-1 and TRBJ2-5, with D maybe TRBD1 (5 bases). The assigned J gene may be wrong: the sequence end matches TRBJ2-7 better. The CDR3 loop spans 12 amino acids. Per germline, CDR1 DFQATT and CDR2 SNEGSKA (reference sequence). The CDR3 region is CSANTGNYEQYF. CDR3 nucleotides: TGCAGTGCTAATACAGGAAACTACGAGCAGTACTTC.

The CDR3 coding sequence is TGTGCCAGCAGTTTGGGAGGCGTGTGGGGTGAGCAGTTCTTC. Its protein product is CASSLGGVWGEQFF. The J gene is TRBJ2-1, the V gene TRBV28, with D tentatively TRBD2 (6 bases). V dropped 3 bases and J dropped 9 bases, with 15 bases sitting between them. Germline V gene lookup returns CDR1 MDHEN and CDR2 SYDVKM. The CDR3 length is 14 residues.

The V call is TRBV10-3, the J call TRBJ2-5; 7 nucleotides match TRBD2. The CDR3 extends over 13 amino acids. V trimming: 10 bases; J trimming: 4 bases; junction bases outside the gene matches: 9. CDR1 and CDR2 from the germline V gene are ENHRY and SYGVKD. CDR3 in amino acids: CATGGGGRETQYF. The CDR3 DNA reads as TGTGCCACGGGAGGTGGTGGCCGAGAGACCCAGTACTTC.

In this sample, this clonotype turned up a few times. The chain combines TRBV29-1 with TRBJ2-3; 7 nucleotides line up with TRBD1. The CDR3 is 14 amino acids. Germline CDR1 and CDR2: SQVTM and ANQGSEA. V shed 3 bases and J 4 bases; nucleotides not matched to a gene: 7. CDR3 region: CSVEIGQGADTQYF. The CDR3 bases are TGCAGCGTTGAGATCGGGCAGGGGGCAGATACGCAGTATTTT.

This clonotype was recorded at least ten times. This chain links TRBV12-3 or TRBV12-4 with TRBJ2-3; D unresolved. This CDR3 is 16 amino acids long. Trimming pared 3 bases from V and 3 bases from J, leaving 16 bases between. CDR3 nucleotides: TGTGCCAGCAGTTTTTACTCCGCCCCTAGTACAGATACGCAGTATTTT. Protein product: CASSFYSAPSTDTQYF.

Notes on this clonotype: One end of the junction is discordant with germline, which a read error may explain. The gene calls are TRBV6-1 and TRBJ2-1, with D perhaps TRBD1 or TRBD2 (5 bases each). CDR1 and CDR2 (germline): MNHNS, SASEGT. This CDR3 contains 8 residues. For the CDR3, the DNA is TGCGATGGGGGTGAGCAGTTCTTC. This gives the protein CDGGEQFF.

This chain uses TRBV20-1 with TRBJ2-4; unclear D gene. There are 13 residues in the CDR3. Trimming stripped 4 bases from V and 0 bases from J, with 7 bases between. Germline CDR1 DFQATT, CDR2 SNEGSKA (reference sequence). This CDR3 reads CSATMLAKNIQYF. The CDR3 DNA reads TGCAGTGCTACCATGCTAGCCAAAAACATTCAGTACTTC.